The 18 T cell receptor beta chains below all came from one sample that was sequenced in a study of regulatory T cells in long-lasting Graves disease. Time point noted: newly diagnosed GD, antithyroid drugs for less than 3 months. The TCR library was made from RNA extracted from PBMCs. Researchers made TCR beta libraries by using iRepertoire HTBI primers and running Arm-PCR on CDR3 regions. TCRdb itself ran the multiplex PCR reads through MiXCR, one entry per CDR3 protein. The table shows about 440,000 distinct CDR3 sequences, with about 16% occurring only once. This same sample was also part of a study on T cells in Graves' hyperthyroidism and ophthalmopathy.

The material sequenced was peripheral blood mononuclear cells (PBMCs), taken at new diagnosis, from a patient treated with antithyroid drugs. These receptors were obtained from a woman younger than 45 with Graves disease.

Many counts were recorded for this clonotype. The chain uses TRBV4-3 and TRBJ2-1; D unresolved. The CDR3 consists of 13 residues. Trimming took 2 bases from V and 8 from J, leaving 10 bases between them. In germline, CDR1 is LGHNA, CDR2 YSLEER. This chain's CDR3 is CASSQWKNYEQFF. The CDR3 nucleotides read TGCGCCAGCAGCCAATGGAAGAACTATGAGCAGTTCTTC.

The rearrangement uses TRBV6-1 and TRBJ2-1; TRBD2 aligns across 12 bases. The CDR3 totals 15 residues. The J segment lost 8 bases and the V segment lost 6 bases, leaving 8 bases of the junction unmatched. CDR1 MNHNS and CDR2 SASEGT come from the germline V gene. The CDR3 nucleotides read TGTGCCAGCAGCACCGGACTAGCGGGGCTACATGAGCAGTTCTTC. Its protein is CASSTGLAGLHEQFF.

This clonotype was seen at least ten times. The gene calls are TRBV20-1 and TRBJ2-5; TRBD1 matches 7 bases. This CDR3 region has 13 residues. V lost 3 bases and J lost 4; bases outside the gene matches: 5. CDR1 is DFQATT and CDR2 is SNEGSKA in the germline V gene (reference sequence). The chain's CDR3 is CSASDRVVETQYF. The DNA of the CDR3 is TGCAGTGCTAGTGACAGGGTAGTAGAGACCCAGTACTTC.

This clonotype appeared many times. The junction shows a germline mismatch at one end, possibly a read error. V is TRBV5-1 and J is TRBJ1-1; 8 nucleotides align to TRBD1. CDR3 length: 14 amino acids. Germline lookup yields CDR1 SGHRS and CDR2 YFSETQ. DNA for the CDR3: TGTGCCAGCAGTTACAGGGGGGTGAACACTGAAGCTTTCTTT. It yields the protein CASSYRGVNTEAFF.

This clonotype appeared many times. The chain is built from TRBV10-3 and TRBJ2-7; D is possibly TRBD1 or TRBD2 (5 bases each). The CDR3 has 12 amino acids. V dropped 10 bases and J dropped 6 bases, with 16 bases sitting between them. CDR1 ENHRY and CDR2 SYGVKD come from the germline V gene. CDR3 protein: CATWDGDLEQYF. The CDR3, as DNA: TGTGCCACATGGGACGGGGATCTCGAGCAGTACTTC.

This clonotype has a count of ten or more. The rearrangement uses TRBV6-5 and TRBJ2-1, with D uncertain. The CDR3 is 15 residues long. The germline V gene encodes CDR1 MNHEY and CDR2 SVGAGI. Trimming shortened V by 0 bases and J by 4 bases, and 10 bases separated the two germline ends. The CDR3 loop is CASSYSAERYNEQFF. The CDR3 nucleotides are TGTGCCAGCAGTTACTCGGCAGAGCGATACAATGAGCAGTTCTTC.

This clonotype occurred a few times. The V and J genes are TRBV30 and TRBJ1-5; D is possibly TRBD1 (5 bases). V was shortened by 5 bases and J by 7 bases, with 15 bases between the two germline ends. Germline assignment: CDR1 GTSNPN and CDR2 SVGIG (reference sequence). The CDR3 is 13 amino acids. Written as DNA, the CDR3 is TGTGCCTGGGGCCCAGGGTCAGGGCAGCCCCAGCATTTT. Residues: CAWGPGSGQPQHF.

This clonotype was recorded many times. The J gene is TRBJ1-1, the V gene TRBV15; D is undetermined. Trimming removed 5 bases at V and 3 bases at J, with 16 bases between. Germline-derived CDR1 and CDR2 are LNHNV and YYDKDF (reference sequence). CDR3 length equals 15 residues. The chain's CDR3 is CATSPHGVEDTEAFF. CDR3 coding DNA: TGTGCCACCAGCCCCCATGGGGTCGAGGACACTGAAGCTTTCTTT.

This clonotype has ten or more counts. J is TRBJ2-1 and V is TRBV11-2; D tentatively reads TRBD1 or TRBD2 (5 bases each). The germline V and J ends were trimmed by 4 bases and 7 bases, with 14 bases remaining between them. The V gene's germline CDR1 is SGHAT and CDR2 FQNNGV. CDR3 length equals 14 residues. DNA for the CDR3: TGTGCCAGCAGCTCTCGGGACCCGAGGAATGAGCAGTTCTTC. Protein product: CASSSRDPRNEQFF.

This chain uses TRBV20-1 with TRBJ2-5; TRBD1 agrees at 7 bases. CDR1 is DFQATT and CDR2 is SNEGSKA in the germline V gene (reference sequence). The CDR3 is made up of 13 amino acids. V dropped 6 bases and J dropped 0; count of bases not matched to a gene: 4. The DNA of the CDR3 is TGCAGTGCCCCAGGGGGTGACCAAGAGACCCAGTACTTC. This sequence encodes CSAPGGDQETQYF.

In regard to this clonotype: A clone one base away is much larger, so this may be a read error. The genes are TRBV28 and TRBJ2-2, with 8 bases fitting TRBD1. Germline-derived CDR1 and CDR2 are MDHEN and SYDVKM. Trimming took 9 bases from V and 7 from J; bases not matched to a gene: 7. CDR3 length: 13 residues. In nucleotides, the CDR3 is TGTGCCAGTTCCGACAGGGGAGGCGGGGAGCTGTTTTTT. Translated: CASSDRGGGELFF.

This clonotype was seen at least ten times. The chain recombines TRBV7-2 with TRBJ2-4, with 9 bases identical to TRBD2. V was pared by 5 bases and J by 0 bases, with 14 bases of the junction left unmatched. CDR3 size: 19 residues. Germline CDR1 SGHTA, CDR2 FQGNSA. Here the CDR3 reads CASSLGGTSLVIAKNIQYF. The CDR3 DNA is TGTGCCAGCAGCCTAGGGGGGACTAGCTTAGTCATAGCCAAAAACATTCAGTACTTC.

This clonotype was detected only a few times. This rearrangement joins TRBV4-1 to TRBJ1-5, with TRBD1 identical over 8 bases. The V segment lost 4 bases and the J segment 7 bases; nucleotides outside the gene matches: 9. Looked up from germline, CDR1 is MGHRA and CDR2 is YSYEKL. The CDR3 consists of 15 residues. The CDR3 DNA reads TGCGCCAGCAGCCTACTTGCAGGGGGCTTGCAGCCCCAGCATTTT. Encoded protein: CASSLLAGGLQPQHF.

This clonotype showed up many times. A junction boundary mismatches the germline segment, possibly from a read error. The CDR3 coding sequence is TGTGCTAGCAGCTTAAGGGTGTGCGAAGGACAGCCGAGGTTAGTCGAAGACTACGAGCAGTACTTC. Protein sequence: CASSLRVCEGQPRLVEDYEQYF. The rearrangement links TRBV7-7 to TRBJ2-7, with D perhaps TRBD1 (6 bases). From germline, CDR1 is SSHAT and CDR2 FNYEAQ (reference sequence). The length of the CDR3 is 22 residues.

This clonotype was observed at least ten times. The chain recombines TRBV6-5 with TRBJ1-1; no clear D. In germline, CDR1 is MNHEY, CDR2 SVGAGI. The CDR3 length is 15 residues. Trimming cost V 2 bases and J 5 bases, with 15 bases left between them. The CDR3 nucleotides read TGTGCCAGCAGTTACCGCGCGGGTAGGGATACTGAAGCTTTCTTT. The encoded protein is CASSYRAGRDTEAFF.

V gene TRBV7-3 combines with J gene TRBJ2-1; 8 bases match TRBD2. The trim removed 2 bases at V and 7 bases at J, leaving 7 bases unmatched. CDR1 is SGHTA, CDR2 FQGTGA, per germline. The length of the CDR3 is 15 residues. This chain's CDR3 is CASSLAGLGSNEQFF. The CDR3 DNA reads as TGTGCCAGCAGCTTAGCGGGACTAGGGAGTAATGAGCAGTTCTTC.

This clonotype was detected ten times or more. In DNA form, the CDR3 reads TGTGCCAGCAGCCCGAACTCGATTAATTCACCCCTCCACTTT. This translates into CASSPNSINSPLHF. The rearrangement joins TRBV7-8 to TRBJ1-6; D uncertain. The germline gives CDR1 SGHVS, CDR2 FQNEAQ. Between the trimmed V and J ends, which lost 5 bases and 6 bases, there was a span of 11 bases. This CDR3 contains 14 residues.

At least ten counts were recorded for this clonotype. The chain uses TRBV20-1 and TRBJ2-7; tentatively, D is TRBD1 (5 bases). CDR3 length: 12 residues. The V gene's germline CDR1 is DFQATT and CDR2 SNEGSKA (reference sequence). Trimming took 3 bases from V and 3 from J, leaving 9 bases between them. As DNA, the CDR3 is TGCAGTGCTAGTGGGGCCAACTACGAGCAGTACTTC. This codes for CSASGANYEQYF.